The source of this TCR beta chain is a study of T cells and copy number aberrations in small-cell lung cancer. V lost 8 bases and J 4 bases, leaving 13 bases between the germline ends. CDR1 is LGHNA and CDR2 is YNFKEQ in the germline V gene. The CDR3 is 13 amino acids. A remark on this clone: Its antigen is not known.

Donors had limited-stage small-cell lung cancer and underwent surgical resection in Hangzhou, China, between the late 2000s and the early 2020s. No donor received chemotherapy or radiotherapy before surgery, nor immunotherapy before or after it. Study-wide results and limits: Adjacent lung showed higher T-cell richness and clonality than tumors; density difference nonsignificant. The tissue was entirely formalin-fixed and paraffin-embedded, which is known to produce sequencing artifacts.

This table comes from immunoSEQ multiplex PCR, and its TCRdb copy is limited to in-frame clones, with some not included. This table has a few thousand clones, around 80% appearing once. The chain recombines TRBV4-2 with TRBJ2-3, with no clear D. Sequenced material: normal tissue next to the tumor. This receptor was obtained from a woman between 55 and 75 years old with small cell lung cancer. The CDR3 protein is CASSHGSPDTQYF. The CDR3 DNA reads as TGTGCCAGCTCCCACGGTTCCCCAGATACGCAGTATTTT.